The TCR beta chain described here comes from a study of blood T cell repertoires in COVID-19. Study in general: The United States, Italy and Spain were the sources of the acute and convalescent COVID-19 samples. From T cells, B-cell-depleted T cells, or PBMCs came the material, which was cDNA or gDNA.

Per the germline V gene, CDR1 is KGHSH and CDR2 is LQKENI. V shed 4 bases and J 0 bases; nucleotides not matched to a gene: 5. CDR3 length: 15 amino acids. Seattle's cohort entered during active infection and was followed longitudinally. The repertoire was sequenced with immunoSEQ multiplex PCR; TCRdb's copy has only in-frame clones and lacks some. The sample records around 210,000 clones, 85% being singletons. The chain is built from TRBV18 and TRBJ2-7; 8 bases align to TRBD1. This TCR was sampled from a man aged 50 to 60 with COVID-19, enrolled during active disease. The sample was peripheral blood. The CDR3, as DNA: TGTGCCAGCTCACAGCCGGGACAGGCCTCCTACGAGCAGTACTTC. Translated: CASSQPGQASYEQYF.